A selection of T cell receptor beta chains follows, all from one sample in a study of blood T cell repertoires in COVID-19. Generated by immunoSEQ multiplex PCR, the TCRdb table keeps only in-frame clones and is missing some. The sample yields 300,000 to 400,000 clones, roughly 88% seen once. The sample taken for sequencing was peripheral blood. Receptors were obtained from a woman between 45 and 60 years old with active or convalescent COVID-19. Each CDR3 is given with its conserved first and last residue. The D gene is left open where the match is weak. A clone size is listed for some rows: how often the clone was seen (once, few, many), or a class if it is expanded.

clone_size	v_call	j_call	d_call	cdr3_aa	cdr3_nt
-	TRBV28	TRBJ1-3	-	CASSLGPRSSGNTIYF	TGTGCCAGCAGTTTGGGCCCACGGTCATCTGGAAACACCATATATTTT
-	TRBV2	TRBJ2-7	TRBD1	CASSGYPGQGYFGPYEQYF	TGTGCCAGCAGTGGTTATCCGGGACAGGGGTATTTTGGGCCATACGAGCAGTACTTC
-	TRBV4-1	TRBJ1-2	TRBD1	CASSQDGTDNNYGYTF	TGCGCCAGCAGCCAAGATGGGACAGACAATAACTATGGCTACACCTTC
-	TRBV28	TRBJ2-7	TRBD1	CASNNLWDRLYEQYF	TGTGCCAGCAACAATTTGTGGGACAGACTCTACGAGCAGTACTTC
-	TRBV18	TRBJ1-1	TRBD1	CASSPTFGQGGTEAFF	TGTGCCAGCTCACCCACCTTCGGACAGGGAGGTACTGAAGCTTTCTTT
-	TRBV7-9	TRBJ1-1	TRBD1	CASSLVGTGGLAFF	TGTGCCAGCAGCTTAGTCGGAACAGGGGGCTTGGCTTTCTTT
-	TRBV27	TRBJ2-7	TRBD1	CASRRIPTGGRGYEQYF	TGTGCCAGCAGACGTATCCCGACAGGGGGCAGAGGGTACGAGCAGTACTTC
-	TRBV9	TRBJ1-1	-	CASSVANRNTEAFF	TGTGCCAGCAGCGTAGCGAATAGGAACACTGAAGCTTTCTTT
-	TRBV5-1	TRBJ2-5	TRBD2	CASSLGASGSSTETQYF	TGCGCCAGCAGCTTGGGGGCTAGCGGGAGTTCAACAGAGACCCAGTACTTC
-	TRBV5-1	TRBJ1-2	-	CASSLRSGEGYGYTF	TGCGCCAGCAGCCTAAGGTCGGGGGAAGGCTATGGCTACACCTTC
-	TRBV27	TRBJ2-1	TRBD2	CASSLMSRTSGGYSYNEQFF	TGTGCCAGCAGTTTAATGTCCCGGACTAGCGGGGGATACTCCTACAATGAGCAGTTCTTC
-	TRBV28	TRBJ2-5	TRBD1	CASSFGTAQETQYF	TGTGCCAGCAGTTTCGGGACAGCCCAAGAGACCCAGTACTTC
once	TRBV6-6	TRBJ1-5	-	CASSYSEDWHQPQHF	TGTGCCAGCAGTTACAGTGAGGACTGGCATCAGCCCCAGCATTTT
-	TRBV3-1/TRBV3-2	TRBJ2-1	TRBD2	CASSQGGGYNEQFF	TGTGCCAGCAGCCAAGGGGGGGGGTACAATGAGCAGTTCTTC
-	TRBV10-1	TRBJ1-2	-	CASTKDSGYTF	TGCGCCAGCACTAAGGACTCGGGCTACACCTTC
-	TRBV10-3	TRBJ1-5	-	CAISESGGGSNQPQHF	TGTGCCATCAGTGAGTCGGGAGGGGGTAGCAATCAGCCCCAGCATTTT
few	TRBV7-8	TRBJ1-6	-	CASSPKTRGYNSPLHF	TGTGCCAGCAGCCCGAAAACCAGGGGTTATAATTCACCCCTCCACTTT
-	TRBV5-6	TRBJ2-7	-	CASSWAGRRYEQYF	TGTGCCAGCAGCTGGGCGGGCCGCCGCTACGAGCAGTACTTC
-	TRBV2	TRBJ1-3	-	CASVLAGSGNTIYF	TGTGCCAGCGTTCTAGCGGGGTCTGGAAACACCATATATTTT
-	TRBV9	TRBJ1-1	-	CASSLTAGRKNTEAFF	TGTGCCAGCAGCTTGACAGCGGGACGGAAAAACACTGAAGCTTTCTTT
-	TRBV1	TRBJ2-5	-	CTSSQDGGEKEETQYF	TGCACCAGCAGCCAAGACGGGGGGGAGAAAGAAGAGACCCAGTACTTC
-	TRBV21-1	TRBJ1-6	-	CASRDPGDHF	TGTGCCAGCAGAGACCCCGGGGACCACTTT
-	TRBV10-1	TRBJ2-3	-	CASSGPALGNRLTDTQYF	TGCGCCAGCAGTGGACCGGCCCTAGGGAACAGGTTGACAGATACGCAGTATTTT
once	TRBV27	TRBJ1-1	-	CASSSYRARNTEAFF	TGTGCCAGCAGTTCGTACAGGGCAAGGAACACTGAAGCTTTCTTT
-	TRBV2	TRBJ2-3	TRBD2	CASPTGLAGAEYTQYF	TGTGCCAGCCCGACCGGACTAGCGGGGGCGGAGTATACGCAGTATTTT
-	TRBV18	TRBJ1-1	-	CASSPPGGYTEAFF	TGTGCCAGCTCACCACCGGGGGGTTACACTGAAGCTTTCTTT
-	TRBV5-8	TRBJ2-1	TRBD1	CASSLQTGKSYNEQFF	TGTGCCAGCAGCTTACAGACAGGGAAGTCCTACAATGAGCAGTTCTTC
-	TRBV4-2	TRBJ1-2	-	CASSQDGTQGNYGYTF	TGTGCCAGCAGCCAAGACGGCACCCAGGGGAACTATGGCTACACCTTC
-	TRBV7-9	TRBJ1-4	-	CASSTDATNEKLFF	TGTGCCAGCAGCACAGACGCAACTAATGAAAAACTGTTTTTT
-	TRBV2	TRBJ2-5	TRBD2	CASSISGGEETQYF	TGTGCCAGCAGTATAAGCGGGGGGGAAGAGACCCAGTACTTC
-	TRBV5-5	TRBJ2-2	-	CASRRRDRELFF	TGTGCCAGCCGCCGACGGGACAGGGAGCTGTTTTTT
-	TRBV27	TRBJ1-2	TRBD1	CASRLGTGKGGYTF	TGTGCCAGCAGACTCGGGACAGGGAAGGGTGGCTACACCTTC
-	TRBV7-9	TRBJ2-3	-	CASSLALNTYSTDTQYF	TGTGCCAGCAGCTTAGCGCTGAATACCTATAGCACAGATACGCAGTATTTT
-	TRBV5-1	TRBJ2-7	-	CASSLSRESWIMYF	TGCGCCAGCAGCTTGTCCAGGGAATCGTGGATCATGTACTTC
-	TRBV10-3	TRBJ1-4	TRBD1	CAISEGTGGEKLFF	TGTGCCATCAGTGAGGGAACAGGGGGTGAAAAACTGTTTTTT
-	TRBV7-2	TRBJ2-7	TRBD2	CASSLGTSGFYEQYF	TGTGCCAGCAGCTTAGGGACTAGCGGGTTCTACGAGCAGTACTTC
once	TRBV18	TRBJ1-1	-	CASSRGGLNTEAFF	TGTGCCAGCTCCCGGGGAGGCTTGAACACTGAAGCTTTCTTT
-	TRBV28	TRBJ1-2	TRBD1	CASSFPLGSGTGLGNYGYTF	TGTGCCAGCAGTTTCCCCCTCGGTTCCGGGACAGGGTTAGGGAACTATGGCTACACCTTC
-	TRBV24-1	TRBJ2-1	-	CATSDSAVKYNEQFF	TGTGCCACCAGTGATAGTGCAGTCAAATACAATGAGCAGTTCTTC
-	TRBV10-3	TRBJ1-1	TRBD1	CAISPQGGNTEAFF	TGTGCCATCAGCCCCCAGGGGGGAAACACTGAAGCTTTCTTT
-	TRBV7-9	TRBJ1-5	TRBD1	CASSHGQGHQPQHF	TGTGCCAGCAGCCACGGACAGGGACATCAGCCCCAGCATTTT
-	TRBV18	TRBJ2-2	-	CASSPSTGELFF	TGTGCCAGCTCACCCAGCACCGGGGAGCTGTTTTTT
-	TRBV12-3/TRBV12-4	TRBJ2-5	TRBD1	CASSPGQGETQYF	TGTGCCAGCAGTCCGGGACAGGGCGAGACCCAGTACTTC